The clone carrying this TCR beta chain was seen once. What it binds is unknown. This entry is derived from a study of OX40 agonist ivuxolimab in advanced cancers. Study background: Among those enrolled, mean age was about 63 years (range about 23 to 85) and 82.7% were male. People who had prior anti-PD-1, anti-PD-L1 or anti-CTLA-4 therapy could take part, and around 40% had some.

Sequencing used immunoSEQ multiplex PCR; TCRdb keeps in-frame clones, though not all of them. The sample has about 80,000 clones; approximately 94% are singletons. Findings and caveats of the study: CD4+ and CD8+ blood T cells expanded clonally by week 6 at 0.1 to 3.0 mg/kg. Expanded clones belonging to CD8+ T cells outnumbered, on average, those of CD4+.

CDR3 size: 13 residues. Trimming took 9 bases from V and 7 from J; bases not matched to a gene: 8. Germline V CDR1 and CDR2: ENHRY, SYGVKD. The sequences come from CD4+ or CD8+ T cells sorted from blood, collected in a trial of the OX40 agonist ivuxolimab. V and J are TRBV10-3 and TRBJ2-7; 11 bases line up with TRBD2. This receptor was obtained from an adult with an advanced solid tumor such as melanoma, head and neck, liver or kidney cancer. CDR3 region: CAIKTSGAGEQYF. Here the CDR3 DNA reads TGTGCCATTAAGACTAGCGGGGCGGGGGAGCAGTACTTC.